This T cell receptor beta chain was sequenced during a study of blood T cell repertoires in COVID-19. As for the study in general: Both acute and convalescent COVID-19 samples were obtained from the United States, Italy and Spain. PBMCs, B-cell-depleted T cells, or T cells provided the cDNA or gDNA that made up the material.

The CDR3 sequence is 15 residues long. Germline values: CDR1 SGHTA, CDR2 FQGNSA. V was cut by 1 base and J by 4 bases, with 11 bases left in between. Authors' data handling: How many nucleated cells were present was estimated from reference gene primer amplification. The table came from immunoSEQ multiplex PCR; TCRdb's copy has only in-frame clones and leaves some out. The DNA gave D and trimming, while V, J and clone size come from that table. The table lists 300,000 or so clones, 80% to 90% of them singletons. The sequence was collected from a man between 45 and 60 years old with active or convalescent COVID-19. The specimen sequenced was peripheral blood. J is TRBJ2-1 and V is TRBV7-2, with D tentatively TRBD2 (6 bases). CDR3 sequence: CASSLGTSRYNEQFF. CDR3 nucleotide sequence: TGTGCCAGCAGCTTAGGAACTAGCAGGTACAATGAGCAGTTCTTC.